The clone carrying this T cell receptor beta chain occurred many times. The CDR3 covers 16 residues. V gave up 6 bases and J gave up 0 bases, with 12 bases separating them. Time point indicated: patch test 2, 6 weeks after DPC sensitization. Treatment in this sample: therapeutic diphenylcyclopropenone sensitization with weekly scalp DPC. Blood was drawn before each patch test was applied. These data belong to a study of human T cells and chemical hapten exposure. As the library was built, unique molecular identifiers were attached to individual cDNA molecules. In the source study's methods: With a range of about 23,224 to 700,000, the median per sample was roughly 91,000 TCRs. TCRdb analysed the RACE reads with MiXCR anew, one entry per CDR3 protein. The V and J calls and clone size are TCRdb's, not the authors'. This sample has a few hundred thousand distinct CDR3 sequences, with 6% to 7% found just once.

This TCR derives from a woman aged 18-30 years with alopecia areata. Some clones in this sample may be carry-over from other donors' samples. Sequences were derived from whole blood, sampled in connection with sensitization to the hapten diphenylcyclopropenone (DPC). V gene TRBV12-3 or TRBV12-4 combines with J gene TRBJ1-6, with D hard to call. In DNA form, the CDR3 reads TGTGCCAGCAGCCTTCGACCGAGCTCCTATAATTCACCCCTCCACTTT. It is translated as CASSLRPSSYNSPLHF.